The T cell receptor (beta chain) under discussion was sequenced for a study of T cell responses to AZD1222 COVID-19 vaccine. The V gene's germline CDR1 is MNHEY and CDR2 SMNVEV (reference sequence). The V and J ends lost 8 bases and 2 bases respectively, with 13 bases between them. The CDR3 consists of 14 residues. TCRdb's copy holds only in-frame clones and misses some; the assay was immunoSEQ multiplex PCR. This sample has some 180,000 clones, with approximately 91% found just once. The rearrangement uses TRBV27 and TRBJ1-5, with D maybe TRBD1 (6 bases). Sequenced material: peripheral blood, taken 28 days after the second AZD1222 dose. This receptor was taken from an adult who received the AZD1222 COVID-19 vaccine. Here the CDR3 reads CASGHPGGNQPQHF. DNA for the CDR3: TGTGCCAGCGGACACCCAGGGGGCAATCAGCCCCAGCATTTT.